These T cell receptor beta chains were read from a single sample in a study of blood T cells in healthy people across ages. One entry per CDR3 protein results from TCRdb running MiXCR on the 5' RACE reads. The repertoire includes about a million distinct CDR3 sequences, around two fifths of them detected once, and roughly 13% sits in the top ten. The sample comprised blood. The receptor set was obtained from a young man in good health. Both conserved end residues are part of each CDR3. A D gene is named only where the DNA matches it firmly. A clone size is listed for some rows: how often the clone was seen (once, few, many), or a class if it is expanded.

CDR3 DNA: TGCGCCAGCAGCTTGGCCCGAAGCTCTCTAGCGGGGGGTGAAGATACGCAGTATTTT
CDR3 protein: CASSLARSSLAGGEDTQYF
D gene: TRBD2
V gene: TRBV5-1
J gene: TRBJ2-3
clone size: few

CDR3 DNA: TGCAGTGCTAGAGATCGACGTGGGGACAAAAACATTCAGTACTTC
CDR3 protein: CSARDRRGDKNIQYF
D gene: -
V gene: TRBV20-1
J gene: TRBJ2-4
clone size: many

CDR3 DNA: TGTGCCAGCAGCTTAGCCCGGGGGGAGACCCAGTACTTC
CDR3 protein: CASSLARGETQYF
D gene: -
V gene: TRBV7-2
J gene: TRBJ2-5
clone size: -

CDR3 DNA: TGTGCTAGTGGTTCCACTGTGCAGGGGGTCAGTGGCTACACCTTC
CDR3 protein: CASGSTVQGVSGYTF
D gene: TRBD1
V gene: TRBV12-5
J gene: TRBJ1-2
clone size: -

CDR3 DNA: TGCAGTGCTTCACGAGGCGCAAACACTGAAGCTTTCTTT
CDR3 protein: CSASRGANTEAFF
D gene: -
V gene: TRBV20-1
J gene: TRBJ1-1
clone size: -

CDR3 DNA: TGTGCCAGCAGCTATGAGGACAGGTATTACAATGAGCAGTACTTC
CDR3 protein: CASSYEDRYYNEQYF
D gene: TRBD1
V gene: TRBV11-1
J gene: TRBJ2-7
clone size: -

CDR3 DNA: TGTGCCAGCAGTTCCCAAACATCGGCCAGACGGTATCAGCCCCAGCATTTT
CDR3 protein: CASSSQTSARRYQPQHF
D gene: -
V gene: TRBV12-3/TRBV12-4
J gene: TRBJ1-5
clone size: few

CDR3 DNA: TGCGCCAGCAGCCCGACTTGGCAGGGTGAAGCTTTCTTT
CDR3 protein: CASSPTWQGEAFF
D gene: -
V gene: TRBV5-1
J gene: TRBJ1-1
clone size: -

CDR3 DNA: TGTGCCAGCAGCTCGGACGGAGAGAACACTGAAGCTTTCTTT
CDR3 protein: CASSSDGENTEAFF
D gene: -
V gene: TRBV7-6
J gene: TRBJ1-1
clone size: -

CDR3 DNA: TGTGCCAGCAGCTTGGGGTTAGGCATCAATCAGCCCCAGCATTTT
CDR3 protein: CASSLGLGINQPQHF
D gene: -
V gene: TRBV5-6
J gene: TRBJ1-5
clone size: -

CDR3 DNA: TGTGCCAGTGACCGGGACAGGGGGTCCTACGAGCAGTACTTC
CDR3 protein: CASDRDRGSYEQYF
D gene: TRBD1
V gene: TRBV6-1
J gene: TRBJ2-7
clone size: few

CDR3 DNA: TGTGCCACCAGTGAGTTCGCAAACAATGAGCAGTTCTTC
CDR3 protein: CATSEFANNEQFF
D gene: -
V gene: TRBV24-1
J gene: TRBJ2-1
clone size: -

CDR3 DNA: TGCGCCAGCAGCCAAGAAGCCTGGGGACAGCAGAACACTGAAGCTTTCTTT
CDR3 protein: CASSQEAWGQQNTEAFF
D gene: TRBD1
V gene: TRBV4-3
J gene: TRBJ1-1
clone size: -

CDR3 DNA: TGCAGCGTTGAACCCCTTAGGAACACTGAAGCTTTCTTT
CDR3 protein: CSVEPLRNTEAFF
D gene: -
V gene: TRBV29-1
J gene: TRBJ1-1
clone size: few

CDR3 DNA: TGTGCCAGCAGCTCCCCCCGACAGGGAGATACGCAGTATTTT
CDR3 protein: CASSSPRQGDTQYF
D gene: TRBD1
V gene: TRBV7-9
J gene: TRBJ2-3
clone size: -

CDR3 DNA: TGCGCCAGCAGCTTGGCCCAGGGGTCAGATACGCAGTATTTT
CDR3 protein: CASSLAQGSDTQYF
D gene: -
V gene: TRBV5-1
J gene: TRBJ2-3
clone size: many

CDR3 DNA: TGTGCCAGCTCACCATCCGGAGGAGAGCGGGCCTACGAGCAGTACTTC
CDR3 protein: CASSPSGGERAYEQYF
D gene: -
V gene: TRBV18
J gene: TRBJ2-7
clone size: -

CDR3 DNA: TGTGCCAGCAGACCAGGGGGCAATCAGCCCCAGCATTTT
CDR3 protein: CASRPGGNQPQHF
D gene: -
V gene: TRBV12-3/TRBV12-4
J gene: TRBJ1-5
clone size: few

CDR3 DNA: TGTGCCAGCAGTGAGCTCCAGGGTCGTTTCAATGAGCAGTTCTTC
CDR3 protein: CASSELQGRFNEQFF
D gene: -
V gene: TRBV6-4
J gene: TRBJ2-1
clone size: few

CDR3 DNA: TGTGCCACCAGCAGGGTTCTCGAGGGAGGGGCAGATACGCAGTATTTT
CDR3 protein: CATSRVLEGGADTQYF
D gene: TRBD2
V gene: TRBV15
J gene: TRBJ2-3
clone size: -

CDR3 DNA: TGTGCCAGCAGCCAAGATTCTTTTGTAATAAAACAGGCCGGAGAGACCCAGTACTTC
CDR3 protein: CASSQDSFVIKQAGETQYF
D gene: -
V gene: TRBV14
J gene: TRBJ2-5
clone size: -

CDR3 DNA: TGTGCCAGCAGCAGAATAGACAGAATCGGACTCTACGAGCAGTACTTC
CDR3 protein: CASSRIDRIGLYEQYF
D gene: -
V gene: TRBV5-6
J gene: TRBJ2-7
clone size: -

CDR3 DNA: TGTGCCAGCAGCCCACCGGGACTAGGGCGTCGGGAGCAGTTCTTC
CDR3 protein: CASSPPGLGRREQFF
D gene: TRBD2
V gene: TRBV9
J gene: TRBJ2-1
clone size: -

CDR3 DNA: TGTGCCAGCAGTTTCAATCTCAGGACGGAGAGCCAAGAGACCCAGTACTTC
CDR3 protein: CASSFNLRTESQETQYF
D gene: -
V gene: TRBV12-3/TRBV12-4
J gene: TRBJ2-5
clone size: -

CDR3 DNA: TGTGCCAGCAGCGGGCGACCGGACAGACGAGTGAACACTGAAGCTTTCTTT
CDR3 protein: CASSGRPDRRVNTEAFF
D gene: -
V gene: TRBV5-6
J gene: TRBJ1-1
clone size: few

CDR3 DNA: TGTGCCATCAACGCCGGGACAGCGAATTCAAAAGCTTTCTTT
CDR3 protein: CAINAGTANSKAFF
D gene: TRBD1
V gene: TRBV10-3
J gene: TRBJ1-1
clone size: -

CDR3 DNA: TGTGCCAGCTCACGTCAGAAGATGAACACTGAAGCTTTCTTT
CDR3 protein: CASSRQKMNTEAFF
D gene: -
V gene: TRBV18
J gene: TRBJ1-1
clone size: -

CDR3 DNA: TGTGCCAGCAGTAGGACAAACGCTAATGAAAAACTGTTTTTT
CDR3 protein: CASSRTNANEKLFF
D gene: -
V gene: TRBV28
J gene: TRBJ1-4
clone size: -

CDR3 DNA: TGCGCCAGCAGTCTAGCGGCGAACACCGGGGAGCTGTTTTTT
CDR3 protein: CASSLAANTGELFF
D gene: TRBD2
V gene: TRBV5-1
J gene: TRBJ2-2
clone size: few

CDR3 DNA: TGCAGCGTTTTATCCGGGACAATGAATCAGCCCCAGCATTTT
CDR3 protein: CSVLSGTMNQPQHF
D gene: -
V gene: TRBV29-1
J gene: TRBJ1-5
clone size: few

CDR3 DNA: TGTGCCAGCAGTTTTGCTCCGACAGGCGGCCATGGCTACACCTTC
CDR3 protein: CASSFAPTGGHGYTF
D gene: -
V gene: TRBV27
J gene: TRBJ1-2
clone size: few

CDR3 DNA: TGTGCCAGCACCACCCGGGACAGACAAAACATTCAGTACTTC
CDR3 protein: CASTTRDRQNIQYF
D gene: TRBD1
V gene: TRBV6-5
J gene: TRBJ2-4
clone size: -

CDR3 DNA: TGTGCCAGCAGCCTTGACAGGGGTGTGAACACTGAAGCTTTCTTT
CDR3 protein: CASSLDRGVNTEAFF
D gene: TRBD1
V gene: TRBV2
J gene: TRBJ1-1
clone size: -

CDR3 DNA: TGTGCCAGCAGTTACGCAGAGTTTGGCGGGGAGCTGTTTTTT
CDR3 protein: CASSYAEFGGELFF
D gene: -
V gene: TRBV6-2/TRBV6-3
J gene: TRBJ2-2
clone size: -

CDR3 DNA: TGTGCCAGCAGTTACGGGTGGGGCAATGAGCAGTTCTTC
CDR3 protein: CASSYGWGNEQFF
D gene: -
V gene: TRBV12-3/TRBV12-4
J gene: TRBJ2-1
clone size: -

CDR3 DNA: TGTGCCAGCAGAACTCGGGACAAAGGTTATGAAGCTTTCTTT
CDR3 protein: CASRTRDKGYEAFF
D gene: -
V gene: TRBV6-2/TRBV6-3
J gene: TRBJ1-1
clone size: -

CDR3 DNA: TGTGCCGCCCGGGACAGGAGCTCCTACGAGCAGTACTTC
CDR3 protein: CAARDRSSYEQYF
D gene: TRBD1
V gene: TRBV6-2/TRBV6-3
J gene: TRBJ2-7
clone size: -

CDR3 DNA: TGTGCCAGTAGTACAGAGGGGCAGCCCCAGCATTTT
CDR3 protein: CASSTEGQPQHF
D gene: -
V gene: TRBV19
J gene: TRBJ1-5
clone size: -

CDR3 DNA: TGCAGTGCTAGAGAGGGACATTCGAGCACAGATACGCAGTATTTT
CDR3 protein: CSAREGHSSTDTQYF
D gene: -
V gene: TRBV20-1
J gene: TRBJ2-3
clone size: -

CDR3 DNA: TGTGCCAGCAGCCCGACTAGCGGGGACCAATACGAGCAGTACTTC
CDR3 protein: CASSPTSGDQYEQYF
D gene: TRBD2
V gene: TRBV12-3/TRBV12-4
J gene: TRBJ2-7
clone size: -

CDR3 DNA: TGTGCCAGCAGTTACTCGACGAGACTAGCGGGGGGGCCAGATACGCAGTATTTT
CDR3 protein: CASSYSTRLAGGPDTQYF
D gene: TRBD2
V gene: TRBV6-5
J gene: TRBJ2-3
clone size: -

CDR3 DNA: TGCAGCGTCGAGACAGGGGGCGGTGGGGATACGCAGTATTTT
CDR3 protein: CSVETGGGGDTQYF
D gene: TRBD1
V gene: TRBV29-1
J gene: TRBJ2-3
clone size: -

CDR3 DNA: TGTGCCAGCACTCCCCAGGATTCCTACAATGAGCAGTTCTTC
CDR3 protein: CASTPQDSYNEQFF
D gene: -
V gene: TRBV12-3/TRBV12-4
J gene: TRBJ2-1
clone size: -

CDR3 DNA: TGTGCCAGCAACGACAGCGAAAATGAGCAGTTCTTC
CDR3 protein: CASNDSENEQFF
D gene: -
V gene: TRBV28
J gene: TRBJ2-1
clone size: -

CDR3 DNA: TGTGCTAGTGGGCCCGGGACAGTCTCCCTCCATGAGCAGTTCTTC
CDR3 protein: CASGPGTVSLHEQFF
D gene: TRBD1
V gene: TRBV12-5
J gene: TRBJ2-1
clone size: few

CDR3 DNA: TGTGCCAGCAGCTCCTCCGGGACAAGGAATGAAAAACTGTTTTTT
CDR3 protein: CASSSSGTRNEKLFF
D gene: -
V gene: TRBV5-6
J gene: TRBJ1-4
clone size: -

CDR3 DNA: TGTGCCAGCAGCTTAGTTTGGGCAACTAATGAAAAACTGTTTTTT
CDR3 protein: CASSLVWATNEKLFF
D gene: -
V gene: TRBV7-2
J gene: TRBJ1-4
clone size: -

CDR3 DNA: TGTGCCCGCAGTTTAACTAGCGGTCAAGAGACCCAGTACTTC
CDR3 protein: CARSLTSGQETQYF
D gene: TRBD2
V gene: TRBV12-3/TRBV12-4
J gene: TRBJ2-5
clone size: -

CDR3 DNA: TGTGCCTGGAGTGTTGATACGCAGTATTTT
CDR3 protein: CAWSVDTQYF
D gene: -
V gene: TRBV30
J gene: TRBJ2-3
clone size: -

CDR3 DNA: TGTGCCAGCTCACAAGGGACTAGCACTGAGCAGTTCTTC
CDR3 protein: CASSQGTSTEQFF
D gene: TRBD2
V gene: TRBV18
J gene: TRBJ2-1
clone size: few

CDR3 DNA: TGTGCCAGCAGCTTGGGACACGAGAACACCGGGGAGCTGTTTTTT
CDR3 protein: CASSLGHENTGELFF
D gene: -
V gene: TRBV21-1
J gene: TRBJ2-2
clone size: few

CDR3 DNA: TGTGCCAGCAGCCCCCCGGGACAGGGAATCCAAGAGACCCAGTACTTC
CDR3 protein: CASSPPGQGIQETQYF
D gene: TRBD1
V gene: TRBV6-6
J gene: TRBJ2-5
clone size: -

CDR3 DNA: TGTGCCATCAGAGACTTAGCCGGTGCCAACTATGGCTACACCTTC
CDR3 protein: CAIRDLAGANYGYTF
D gene: -
V gene: TRBV10-3
J gene: TRBJ1-2
clone size: -

CDR3 DNA: TGCAGTGCTAGAGTTGTGACAGCCACAGATACGCAGTATTTT
CDR3 protein: CSARVVTATDTQYF
D gene: -
V gene: TRBV20-1
J gene: TRBJ2-3
clone size: few